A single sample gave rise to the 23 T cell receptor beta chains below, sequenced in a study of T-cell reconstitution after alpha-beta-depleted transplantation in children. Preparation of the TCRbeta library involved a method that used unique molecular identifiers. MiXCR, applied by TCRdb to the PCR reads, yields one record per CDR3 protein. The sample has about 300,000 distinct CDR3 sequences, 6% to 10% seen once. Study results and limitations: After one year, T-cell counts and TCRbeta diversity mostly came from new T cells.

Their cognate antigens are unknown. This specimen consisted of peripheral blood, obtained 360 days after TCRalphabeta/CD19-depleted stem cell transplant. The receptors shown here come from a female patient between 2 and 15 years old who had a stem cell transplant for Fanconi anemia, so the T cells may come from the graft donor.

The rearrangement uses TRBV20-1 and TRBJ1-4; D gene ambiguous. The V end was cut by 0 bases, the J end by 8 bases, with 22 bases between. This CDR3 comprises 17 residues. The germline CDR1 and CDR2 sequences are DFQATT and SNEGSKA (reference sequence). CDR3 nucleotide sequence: TGCAGTGCTAGAGAGCCCAGAGCAACTGGGAGAGGAGAAAAACTGTTTTTT. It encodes CSAREPRATGRGEKLFF.

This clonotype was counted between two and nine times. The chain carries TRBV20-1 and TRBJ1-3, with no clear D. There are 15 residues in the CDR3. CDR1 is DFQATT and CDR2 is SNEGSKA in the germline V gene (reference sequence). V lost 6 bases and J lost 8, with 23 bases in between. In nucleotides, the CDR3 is TGCAGTGCCCTTGGGGTTTCCCGGGATCCTCACACCATATATTTT. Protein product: CSALGVSRDPHTIYF.

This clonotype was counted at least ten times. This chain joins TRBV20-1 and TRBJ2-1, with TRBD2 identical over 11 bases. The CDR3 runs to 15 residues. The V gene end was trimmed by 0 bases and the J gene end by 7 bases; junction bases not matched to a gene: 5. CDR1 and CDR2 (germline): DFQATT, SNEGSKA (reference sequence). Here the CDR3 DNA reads TGCAGTGCTAGAGAAGGCCTAGCGGGAGGAAATGAGCAGTTCTTC. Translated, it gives CSAREGLAGGNEQFF.

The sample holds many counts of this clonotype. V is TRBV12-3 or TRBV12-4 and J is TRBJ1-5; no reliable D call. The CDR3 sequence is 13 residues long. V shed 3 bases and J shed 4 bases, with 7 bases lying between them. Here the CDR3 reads CASSFSDNQPQHF. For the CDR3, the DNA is TGTGCCAGCAGTTTTTCTGATAATCAGCCCCAGCATTTT.

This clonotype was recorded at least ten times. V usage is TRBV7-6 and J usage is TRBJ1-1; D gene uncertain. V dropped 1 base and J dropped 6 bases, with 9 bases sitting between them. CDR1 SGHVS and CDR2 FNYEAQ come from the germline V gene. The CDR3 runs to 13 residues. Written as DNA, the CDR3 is TGTGCCAGCAGCTTAGATGGAAGGTCTGAAGCTTTCTTT. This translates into CASSLDGRSEAFF.

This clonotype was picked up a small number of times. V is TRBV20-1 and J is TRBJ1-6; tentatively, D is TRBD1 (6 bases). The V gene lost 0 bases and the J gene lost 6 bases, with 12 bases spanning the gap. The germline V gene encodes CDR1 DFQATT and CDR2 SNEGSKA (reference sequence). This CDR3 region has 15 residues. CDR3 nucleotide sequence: TGCAGTGCTAGAGATCGTCGGACAGTTAATTCACCCCTCCACTTT. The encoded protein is CSARDRRTVNSPLHF.

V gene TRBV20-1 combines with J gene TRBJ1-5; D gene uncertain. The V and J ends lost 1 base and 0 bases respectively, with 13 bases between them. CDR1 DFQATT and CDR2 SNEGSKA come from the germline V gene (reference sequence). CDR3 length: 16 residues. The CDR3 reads CSARVGQAYSNQPQHF. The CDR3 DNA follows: TGCAGTGCTAGAGTGGGTCAGGCTTATAGCAATCAGCCCCAGCATTTT.

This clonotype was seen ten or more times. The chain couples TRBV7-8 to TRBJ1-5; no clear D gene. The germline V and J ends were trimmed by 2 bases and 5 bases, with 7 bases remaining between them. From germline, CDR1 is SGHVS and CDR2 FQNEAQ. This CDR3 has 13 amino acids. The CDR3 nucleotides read TGTGCCAGCAGCTTACGGAGGGATCAGCCCCAGCATTTT. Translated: CASSLRRDQPQHF.

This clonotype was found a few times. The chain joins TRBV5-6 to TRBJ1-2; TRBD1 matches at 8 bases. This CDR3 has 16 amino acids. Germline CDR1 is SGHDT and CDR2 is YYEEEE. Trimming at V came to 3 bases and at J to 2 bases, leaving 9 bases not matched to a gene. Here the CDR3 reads CASSSGTGGLNYGYTF. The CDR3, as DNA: TGTGCCAGCAGCTCGGGCACAGGGGGGTTAAACTATGGCTACACCTTC.

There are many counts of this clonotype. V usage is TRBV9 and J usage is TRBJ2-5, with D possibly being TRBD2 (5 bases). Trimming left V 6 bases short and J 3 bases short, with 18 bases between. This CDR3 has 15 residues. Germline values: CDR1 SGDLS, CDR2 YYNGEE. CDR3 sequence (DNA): TGTGCCAGCACCAGGAGATGGAGAGGGAAAGAGACCCAGTACTTC. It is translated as CASTRRWRGKETQYF.

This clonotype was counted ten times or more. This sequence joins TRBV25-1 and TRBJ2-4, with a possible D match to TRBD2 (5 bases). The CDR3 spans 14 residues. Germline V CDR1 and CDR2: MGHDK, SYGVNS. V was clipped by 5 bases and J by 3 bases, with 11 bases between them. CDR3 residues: CASSPRAGKNIQYF. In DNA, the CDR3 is TGTGCCAGCAGTCCCCGGGCGGGCAAAAACATTCAGTACTTC.

The CDR3 DNA follows: TGCAGTGCTAGGGGCGGGGGTACGCAGTATTTT. As protein: CSARGGGTQYF. V usage is TRBV20-1 and J usage is TRBJ2-3, with 7 bases identical to TRBD2. V was clipped by 3 bases and J by 8 bases; unmatched bases: 2. Germline V CDR1 and CDR2: DFQATT, SNEGSKA (reference sequence). This CDR3 comprises 11 residues.

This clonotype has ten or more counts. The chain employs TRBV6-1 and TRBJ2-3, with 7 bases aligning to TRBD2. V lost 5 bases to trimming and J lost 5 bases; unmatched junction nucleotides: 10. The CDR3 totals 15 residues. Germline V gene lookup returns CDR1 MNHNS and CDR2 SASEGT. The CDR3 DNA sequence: TGTGCCAGCAGTCTTAAAGGGACTAACCAAGATACGCAGTATTTT. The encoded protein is CASSLKGTNQDTQYF.

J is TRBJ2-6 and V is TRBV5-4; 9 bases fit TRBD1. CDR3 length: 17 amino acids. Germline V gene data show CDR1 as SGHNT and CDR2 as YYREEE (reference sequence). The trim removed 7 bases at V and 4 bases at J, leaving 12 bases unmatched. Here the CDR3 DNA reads TGTGCCAGCTCTGGGACAGGGCCGACTGCGGGGGCCAACGTCCTGACTTTC. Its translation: CASSGTGPTAGANVLTF.

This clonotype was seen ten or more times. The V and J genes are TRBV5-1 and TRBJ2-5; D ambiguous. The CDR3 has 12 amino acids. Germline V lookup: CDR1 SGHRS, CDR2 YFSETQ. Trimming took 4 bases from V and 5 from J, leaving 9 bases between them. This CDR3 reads CASSLNWETQYF. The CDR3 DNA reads TGCGCCAGCAGCCTAAATTGGGAGACCCAGTACTTC.

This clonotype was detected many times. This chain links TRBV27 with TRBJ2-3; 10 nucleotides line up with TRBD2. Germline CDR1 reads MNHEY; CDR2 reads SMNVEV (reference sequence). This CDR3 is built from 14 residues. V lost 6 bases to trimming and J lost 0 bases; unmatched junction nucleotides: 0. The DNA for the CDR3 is TGTGCCAGCAGGGGACTAGCGAGCACAGATACGCAGTATTTT. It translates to CASRGLASTDTQYF.

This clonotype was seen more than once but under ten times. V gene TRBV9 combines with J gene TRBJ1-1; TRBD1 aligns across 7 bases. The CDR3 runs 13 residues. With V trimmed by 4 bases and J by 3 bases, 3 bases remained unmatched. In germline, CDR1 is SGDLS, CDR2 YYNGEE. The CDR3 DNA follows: TGTGCCAGCAGCCATGGGACAGACACTGAAGCTTTCTTT. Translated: CASSHGTDTEAFF.

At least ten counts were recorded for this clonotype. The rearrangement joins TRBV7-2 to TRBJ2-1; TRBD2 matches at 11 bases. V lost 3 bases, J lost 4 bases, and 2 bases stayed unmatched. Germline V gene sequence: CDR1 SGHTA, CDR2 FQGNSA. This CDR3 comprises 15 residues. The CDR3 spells CASSFASGGYNEQFF. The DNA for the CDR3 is TGTGCCAGCAGCTTCGCTAGCGGGGGGTACAATGAGCAGTTCTTC.

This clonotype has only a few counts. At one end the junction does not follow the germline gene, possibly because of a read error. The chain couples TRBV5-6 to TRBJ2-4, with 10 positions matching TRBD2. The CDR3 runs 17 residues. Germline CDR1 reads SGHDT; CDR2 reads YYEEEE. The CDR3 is CASSLVALAGAENIQYF. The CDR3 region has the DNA TGTGCCAGCAGCTTGGTGGCGCTAGCGGGAGCCGAAAACATTCAGTACTTC.

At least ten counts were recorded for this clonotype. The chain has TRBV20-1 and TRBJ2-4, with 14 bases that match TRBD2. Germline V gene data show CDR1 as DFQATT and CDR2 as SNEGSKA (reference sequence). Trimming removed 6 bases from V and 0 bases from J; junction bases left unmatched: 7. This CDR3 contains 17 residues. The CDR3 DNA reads TGCAGTGCCGGACTAGCGGGAGGTGATCTAGCCAAAAACATTCAGTACTTC. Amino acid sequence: CSAGLAGGDLAKNIQYF.

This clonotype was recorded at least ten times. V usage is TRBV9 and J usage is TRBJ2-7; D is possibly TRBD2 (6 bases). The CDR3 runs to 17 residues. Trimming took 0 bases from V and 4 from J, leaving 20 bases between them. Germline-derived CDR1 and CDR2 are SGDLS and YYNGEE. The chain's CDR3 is CASSVDPWTTGRYEQYF. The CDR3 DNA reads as TGTGCCAGCAGCGTAGATCCCTGGACCACCGGGAGATACGAGCAGTACTTC.

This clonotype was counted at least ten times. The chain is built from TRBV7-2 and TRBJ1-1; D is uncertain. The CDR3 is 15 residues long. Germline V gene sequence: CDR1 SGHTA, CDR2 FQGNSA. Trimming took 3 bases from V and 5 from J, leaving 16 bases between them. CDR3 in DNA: TGTGCCAGCAGCTTGATCGGGCGAGGGAGGACTGAAGCTTTCTTT. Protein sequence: CASSLIGRGRTEAFF.

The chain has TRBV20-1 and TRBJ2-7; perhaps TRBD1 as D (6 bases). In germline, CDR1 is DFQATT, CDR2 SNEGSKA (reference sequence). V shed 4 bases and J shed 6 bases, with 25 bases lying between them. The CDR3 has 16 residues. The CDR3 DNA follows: TGCAGTGCTAACAGGGCCGACAAACGAACCCACCGCGAGCAGTACTTC. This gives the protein CSANRADKRTHREQYF.